Listed here is a single T cell receptor beta chain. Its antigen remains unidentified. Within one base of it there is no much larger clone, and no base qualities were kept. The sample is drawn from a study of blood T cell repertoires in COVID-19 (dated by TCRdb to between 2020 and 2021). Background for the entire study: Collaborator samples came from the United States, Italy and Spain and covered acute and convalescent phases of COVID-19. A freely available public database, intended as a resource for researchers studying the immune response to SARS-CoV-2, is where the repertoires were released. The samples were drawn from two sources: the first 160 participants of the ongoing ImmuneRACE study, and 1,200 or so subjects contributed by 6 global collaborators. HLA class I and class II types, where available, came from metadata supplied by the sample provider rather than from assay-based typing. The dataset comprised deeply sampled blood TCRbeta repertoires from subjects exposed to, actively infected with, or recovered from COVID-19. A de-identified subject ID, COVID-19 status, age in years and sex were almost always included in the sample metadata. The material from the prospective study consisted of cDNA or gDNA derived from T cells, B-cell-depleted T cells, or PBMCs.

Collaborating institutions collected whole blood in K2EDTA tubes following their own protocols. Collaborator samples were shipped for TCRbeta analysis as frozen whole blood, isolated PBMCs, or DNA extracted from either sample type. Measured from the cysteine to the phenylalanine, the CDR3 is 13 residues long. This entry keeps only the CDR3 DNA: 39 bases, framed from base 1. The V and J ends are trimmed by 2 bases and 2 bases, leaving 6 bases between them. CDR1 and CDR2, per the germline V gene, are KGHSH and LQKENI. The immunoSEQ Assay, a bias-controlled multiplex PCR, was used to amplify TCRbeta CDR3 regions from genomic DNA. The study's own analysis went as follows. Within the assay, amplification of reference gene primers was used to estimate how many nucleated cells each sample contained. Sequence reads were collapsed and filtered to measure the absolute abundance of every unique TCRbeta CDR3 rearrangement. For each sample, productive Simpson clonality was calculated by taking the square root of Simpson's diversity index across productive rearrangements. The table comes from immuneACCESS by way of TCRdb, which keeps in-frame sequences with V and J called. Part of the clones is missing from these tables; in studies checked, under half for an unresolved V gene and the rest for unknown reasons. V and J calls and clone size are given by that table; D and trimming were obtained from the DNA. The sample records about 28,000 clones, 85% of which are singletons. The ten largest account for 20% to 30% of the sample.

Points the paper makes about the study in general: How much clinical and demographic metadata was included differed by source and by participant, and the metadata was provided uncurated.

Specimen: peripheral blood. The origin of this receptor is a human donor in a cohort sampled during active COVID-19. Recombination connected TRBV18 to TRBJ2-5, and perhaps TRBD2 as D gene, on 5 matching bases. The nucleotide sequence reads TGTGCCAGCTCACCAGGACTTCAAGAGACCCAGTACTTC. Translated, it gives CASSPGLQETQYF. The entire variable domain, with the stretches around the CDR3 drawn from the reference TRBV18 and TRBJ2-5 proteins, is NAGVMQNPRHLVRRRGQEARLRCSPMKGHSHVYWYRQLPEEGLKFMVYLQKENIIDESGMPKERFSAEFPKEGPSILRIQQVVRGDSAAYFCASSPGLQETQYFGPGTRLLVL.